These T cell receptor beta chains were read from a single sample in a study of blood T cell repertoires in COVID-19. Sequencing used immunoSEQ multiplex PCR; TCRdb keeps in-frame clones, though not all of them. The sample has more than 150,000 clones, approximately 90% seen once; the top ten hold 0.99%. The sample was peripheral blood. All receptors derive from a man in his late teens or twenties with acute or convalescent COVID-19. Both conserved end residues are part of each CDR3. The D gene is left open where the match is weak. Clone size is given for some rows only: seen once, a few or many times, or a class if the clone is expanded.

J gene	clone size	D gene	V gene	CDR3 protein	CDR3 DNA
TRBJ2-4	.	.	TRBV3-1/TRBV3-2	CASSPDRFSIQYF	TGTGCCAGCAGCCCCGACAGATTTAGCATTCAGTACTTC
TRBJ2-1	.	TRBD1	TRBV7-9	CASSLGRTGGNEQFF	TGTGCCAGCAGCTTGGGACGGACAGGGGGGAATGAGCAGTTCTTC
TRBJ2-7	.	.	TRBV3-1/TRBV3-2	CASSQDRGQYF	TGTGCCAGCAGCCAAGATAGGGGGCAGTACTTC
TRBJ2-1	.	TRBD1	TRBV7-6	CASSPKPDRETLNEQFF	TGTGCCAGCAGCCCGAAACCTGACAGGGAGACGTTGAATGAGCAGTTCTTC
TRBJ1-5	.	.	TRBV6-1	CASSEGHFNQPQHF	TGTGCCAGCAGTGAAGGTCACTTCAATCAGCCCCAGCATTTT
TRBJ2-5	.	TRBD2	TRBV27	CASSSLGLAGTTQYF	TGTGCCAGCAGTTCCCTCGGACTAGCGGGGACGACCCAGTACTTC
TRBJ1-2	few	.	TRBV5-6	CASSDGGSDGYTF	TGTGCCAGCAGCGATGGAGGCAGCGATGGCTACACCTTC
TRBJ2-3	.	.	TRBV18	CASSPETGYTDTQYF	TGTGCCAGCTCACCAGAGACAGGCTACACAGATACGCAGTATTTT
TRBJ2-1	.	.	TRBV29-1	CSAYGLKQISYNEQFF	TGCAGCGCATACGGACTCAAACAAATCTCCTACAATGAGCAGTTCTTC
TRBJ2-3	.	TRBD2	TRBV24-1	CATSDSGENTDTQYF	TGTGCCACCAGTGATAGCGGGGAGAACACAGATACGCAGTATTTT
TRBJ1-3	few	.	TRBV6-1	CASSEAGGRSGNTIYF	TGTGCCAGCAGTGAAGCCGGGGGACGCTCTGGAAACACCATATATTTT
TRBJ2-5	.	TRBD2	TRBV18	CASSPGLAAETQYF	TGTGCCAGCTCACCAGGACTAGCCGCAGAGACCCAGTACTTC
TRBJ1-2	once	.	TRBV3-1/TRBV3-2	CASSPTGRGGYGYTF	TGTGCCAGCAGCCCCACTGGCAGGGGCGGCTATGGCTACACCTTC
TRBJ2-4	.	TRBD2	TRBV7-8	CASSLNLAGLRGIQYF	TGTGCCAGCAGCTTAAACCTAGCGGGATTGCGGGGCATTCAGTACTTC
TRBJ1-6	few	.	TRBV2	CASSEVAGASPLHF	TGTGCCAGCAGTGAAGTCGCGGGGGCTTCACCCCTCCACTTT
TRBJ2-5	.	TRBD1	TRBV5-1	CASSPGTGGGETQYF	TGCGCCAGCAGCCCGGGGACAGGGGGTGGGGAGACCCAGTACTTC
TRBJ1-2	.	.	TRBV15	CATSRDRGAAAMYGYTF	TGTGCCACCAGCAGAGATCGGGGGGCGGCCGCGATGTATGGCTACACCTTC
TRBJ1-3	once	.	TRBV18	CASSPQGSSGNTIYF	TGTGCCAGCTCACCCCAGGGGTCGTCTGGAAACACCATATATTTT
TRBJ1-2	.	TRBD1	TRBV10-3	CAISESGGTGRYYGYTF	TGTGCCATCAGTGAGTCGGGAGGGACAGGGCGGTACTATGGCTACACCTTC
TRBJ2-5	.	.	TRBV21-1	CASSKRGKTQYF	TGTGCCAGCAGCAAACGAGGGAAGACCCAGTACTTC
TRBJ1-6	.	TRBD1	TRBV27	CASSARQGTYSPLHF	TGTGCCAGCAGTGCCAGACAGGGAACTTATTCACCCCTCCACTTT
TRBJ1-2	.	.	TRBV7-9	CASFEAGANYGYTF	TGTGCCAGCTTTGAGGCAGGGGCTAACTATGGCTACACCTTC
TRBJ2-5	.	.	TRBV7-6	CASSKSGQQTQYF	TGTGCCAGCAGCAAGTCAGGACAACAGACCCAGTACTTC
TRBJ2-5	.	TRBD2	TRBV2	CASSRPGTKGGETQYF	TGTGCCAGCAGCCGACCCGGGACTAAAGGCGGGGAGACCCAGTACTTC
TRBJ2-1	.	TRBD1	TRBV10-3	CAISNPSGTGYEQFF	TGTGCCATCAGCAACCCCTCCGGGACAGGGTATGAGCAGTTCTTC
TRBJ1-1	once	.	TRBV5-4	CAVEGGTEAFF	TGTGCGGTTGAGGGTGGTACTGAAGCTTTCTTT
TRBJ1-6	.	TRBD1	TRBV9	CASSAPGQGFSPLHF	TGTGCCAGCAGCGCCCCGGGACAGGGATTTTCACCCCTCCACTTT
TRBJ2-7	once	.	TRBV24-1	CATSDAKGSAAYEQYF	TGTGCCACCAGTGATGCCAAAGGTTCGGCGGCGTACGAGCAGTACTTC
TRBJ2-2	.	.	TRBV24-1	CATSQTGHMNTGELFF	TGTGCCACCAGCCAGACAGGACATATGAACACCGGGGAGCTGTTTTTT
TRBJ2-2	.	TRBD2	TRBV19	CASSIEGTSGGTYTGELFF	TGTGCCAGTAGTATAGAAGGGACTAGCGGGGGGACCTACACCGGGGAGCTGTTTTTT
TRBJ1-5	.	.	TRBV4-1	CASSLRQAQPQHF	TGCGCCAGCAGCTTGAGACAGGCGCAGCCCCAGCATTTT
TRBJ2-5	.	.	TRBV9	CASRPDGRETQYF	TGTGCCAGCAGACCGGACGGGAGAGAGACCCAGTACTTC
TRBJ1-2	.	.	TRBV25-1	CASSDPGGSAYGYTF	TGTGCCAGCAGTGATCCGGGAGGGAGCGCCTATGGCTACACCTTC
TRBJ2-5	.	.	TRBV4-2	CASSPHRGGISTQYF	TGTGCCAGCAGCCCCCACAGGGGGGGGATTTCGACCCAGTACTTC
TRBJ1-4	.	.	TRBV6-5	CASRRTLRSGEKLFF	TGTGCCAGCAGACGAACGCTCAGGTCCGGTGAAAAACTGTTTTTT
TRBJ2-4	.	.	TRBV5-6	CASSLSSVAKNIQYF	TGTGCCAGCAGCTTAAGTTCGGTAGCCAAAAACATTCAGTACTTC
TRBJ2-2	.	.	TRBV29-1	CSVEDLRNTGELFF	TGCAGCGTTGAAGATCTACGGAACACCGGGGAGCTGTTTTTT
TRBJ2-1	.	.	TRBV30	CAWSVRTAPDEQFF	TGTGCCTGGAGTGTAAGGACAGCCCCTGATGAGCAGTTCTTC
TRBJ2-2	once	.	TRBV7-9	CASSTIFRENTGELFF	TGTGCCAGCAGTACGATATTCAGGGAGAACACCGGGGAGCTGTTTTTT
TRBJ1-2	.	TRBD1	TRBV14	CASSQTTGGFYYGYTF	TGTGCCAGCAGCCAAACCACAGGGGGCTTCTACTATGGCTACACCTTC
TRBJ1-5	.	.	TRBV19	CATLGTRGNQPQHF	TGTGCCACCCTAGGGACTAGGGGCAATCAGCCCCAGCATTTT
TRBJ2-5	.	TRBD2	TRBV12-3/TRBV12-4	CASKAGGFETQYF	TGTGCCAGCAAGGCGGGGGGGTTTGAGACCCAGTACTTC
TRBJ2-5	.	.	TRBV7-6	CASSSMGPQETQYF	TGTGCCAGCAGCTCCATGGGGCCCCAAGAGACCCAGTACTTC
TRBJ1-3	.	TRBD1	TRBV19	CASSFGQGITTGNTIYF	TGTGCCAGTAGTTTCGGACAGGGGATAACGACTGGAAACACCATATATTTT
TRBJ2-2	.	.	TRBV24-1	CATSDTGTSLAELFF	TGTGCCACCAGTGATACCGGGACTTCCCTCGCGGAGCTGTTTTTT
TRBJ1-5	.	TRBD1	TRBV2	CASSADRGLAVSNQPQHF	TGTGCCAGCAGTGCAGACAGGGGGCTAGCAGTCAGCAATCAGCCCCAGCATTTT
TRBJ2-3	.	TRBD1	TRBV28	CASSFKTGWGTDTQYF	TGTGCCAGCAGTTTCAAGACAGGGTGGGGCACAGATACGCAGTATTTT
TRBJ1-3	.	.	TRBV29-1	CSVEEAGGNTIYF	TGCAGCGTTGAAGAAGCGGGGGGAAACACCATATATTTT
TRBJ2-3	.	TRBD2	TRBV5-1	CASRLAASTDTQYF	TGCGCCAGTCGACTAGCGGCTAGCACAGATACGCAGTATTTT
TRBJ2-1	.	.	TRBV4-2	CASSQEGAEYNEQFF	TGTGCCAGCAGCCAAGAGGGGGCGGAGTACAATGAGCAGTTCTTC
TRBJ1-2	.	.	TRBV19	CASSPTPQGTYGYTF	TGTGCCAGTAGTCCAACTCCACAGGGAACCTATGGCTACACCTTC
TRBJ2-2	.	.	TRBV3-1/TRBV3-2	CASSQLNTGELFF	TGTGCCAGCAGCCAACTGAACACCGGGGAGCTGTTTTTT